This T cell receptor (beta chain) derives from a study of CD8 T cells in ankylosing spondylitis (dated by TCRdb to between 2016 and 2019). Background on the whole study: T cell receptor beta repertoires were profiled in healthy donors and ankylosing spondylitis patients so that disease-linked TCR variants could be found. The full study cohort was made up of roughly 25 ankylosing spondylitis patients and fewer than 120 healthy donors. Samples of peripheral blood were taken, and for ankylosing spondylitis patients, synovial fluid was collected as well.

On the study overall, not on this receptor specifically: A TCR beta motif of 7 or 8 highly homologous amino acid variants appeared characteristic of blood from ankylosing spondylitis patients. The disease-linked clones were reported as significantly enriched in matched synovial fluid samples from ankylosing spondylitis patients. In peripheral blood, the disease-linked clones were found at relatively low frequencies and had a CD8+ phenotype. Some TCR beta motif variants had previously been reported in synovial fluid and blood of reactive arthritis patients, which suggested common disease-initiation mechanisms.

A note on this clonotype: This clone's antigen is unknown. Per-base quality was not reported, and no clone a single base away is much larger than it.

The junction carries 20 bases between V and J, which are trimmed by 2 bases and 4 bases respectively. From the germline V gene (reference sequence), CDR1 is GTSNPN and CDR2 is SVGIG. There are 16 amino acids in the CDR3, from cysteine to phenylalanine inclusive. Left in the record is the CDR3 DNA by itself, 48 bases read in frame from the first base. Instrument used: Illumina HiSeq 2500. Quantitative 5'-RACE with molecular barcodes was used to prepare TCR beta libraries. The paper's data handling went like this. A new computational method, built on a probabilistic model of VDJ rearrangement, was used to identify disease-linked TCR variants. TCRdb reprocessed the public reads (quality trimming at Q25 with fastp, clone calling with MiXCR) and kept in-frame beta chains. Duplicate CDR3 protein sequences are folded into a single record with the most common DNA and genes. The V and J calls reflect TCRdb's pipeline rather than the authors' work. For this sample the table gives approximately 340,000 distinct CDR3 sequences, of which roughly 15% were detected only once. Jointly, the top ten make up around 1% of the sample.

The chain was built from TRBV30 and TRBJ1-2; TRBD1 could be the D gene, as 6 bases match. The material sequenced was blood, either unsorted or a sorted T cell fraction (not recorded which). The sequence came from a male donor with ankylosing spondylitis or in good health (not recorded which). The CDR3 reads CAWSTTQGRGSYGYTF. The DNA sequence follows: TGTGCCTGGAGTACGACCCAGGGAAGGGGGTCCTATGGCTACACCTTC. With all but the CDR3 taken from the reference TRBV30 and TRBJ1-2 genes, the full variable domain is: SQTIHQWPATLVQPVGSPLSLECTVEGTSNPNLYWYRQAAGRGLQLLFYSVGIGQISSEVPQNLSASRPQDRQFILSSKKLLLSDSGFYLCAWSTTQGRGSYGYTFGSGTRLTVV.